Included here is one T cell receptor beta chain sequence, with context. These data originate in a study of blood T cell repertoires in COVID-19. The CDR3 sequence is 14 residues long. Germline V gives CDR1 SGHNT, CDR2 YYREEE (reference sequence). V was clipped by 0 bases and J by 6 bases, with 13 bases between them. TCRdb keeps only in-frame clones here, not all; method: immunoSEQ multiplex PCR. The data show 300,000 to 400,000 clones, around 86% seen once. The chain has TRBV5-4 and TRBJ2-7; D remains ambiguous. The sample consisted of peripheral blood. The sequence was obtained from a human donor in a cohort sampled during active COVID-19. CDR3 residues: CASSLGVNPTEQYF. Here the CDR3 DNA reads TGTGCCAGCAGCTTGGGAGTGAATCCTACCGAGCAGTACTTC. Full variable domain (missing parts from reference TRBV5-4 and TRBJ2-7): ETGVTQSPTHLIKTRGQQVTLRCSSQSGHNTVSWYQQALGQGPQFIFQYYREEENGRGNFPPRFSGLQFPNYSSELNVNALELDDSALYLCASSLGVNPTEQYFGPGTRLTVT.